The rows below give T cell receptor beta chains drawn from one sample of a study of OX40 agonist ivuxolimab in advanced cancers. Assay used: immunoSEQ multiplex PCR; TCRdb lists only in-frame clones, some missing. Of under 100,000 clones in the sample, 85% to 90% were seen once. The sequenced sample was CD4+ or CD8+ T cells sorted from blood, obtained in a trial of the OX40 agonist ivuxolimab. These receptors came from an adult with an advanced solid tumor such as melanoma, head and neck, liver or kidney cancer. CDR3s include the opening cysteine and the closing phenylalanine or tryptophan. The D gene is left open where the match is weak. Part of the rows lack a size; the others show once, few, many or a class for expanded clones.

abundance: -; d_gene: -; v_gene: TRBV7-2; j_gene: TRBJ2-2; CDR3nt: TGTGCCAGCAGCCATAGACGACAGGACACCGGGGAGCTGTTTTTT; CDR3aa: CASSHRRQDTGELFF
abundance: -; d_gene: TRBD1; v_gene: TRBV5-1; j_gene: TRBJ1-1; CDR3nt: TGCGCCAGCAGCCGGACCCTACAGGGGTCAAACACTGAAGCTTTCTTT; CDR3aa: CASSRTLQGSNTEAFF
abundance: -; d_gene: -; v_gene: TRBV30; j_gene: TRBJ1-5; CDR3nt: TGTGCCTGGAGTGGGCAGTCCAATCAGCCCCAGCATTTT; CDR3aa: CAWSGQSNQPQHF
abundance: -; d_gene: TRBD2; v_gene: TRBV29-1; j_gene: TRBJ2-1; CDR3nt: TGCAGCGTTGTAGCGGGGGGCGTCTACAATGAGCAGTTCTTC; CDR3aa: CSVVAGGVYNEQFF
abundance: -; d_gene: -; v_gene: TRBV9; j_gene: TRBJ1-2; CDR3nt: TGTGCCAGCACCGAGAGTGACAGTTACTATGGCTACACCTTC; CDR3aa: CASTESDSYYGYTF
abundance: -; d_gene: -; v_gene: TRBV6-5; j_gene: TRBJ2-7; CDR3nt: TGTGCCAGCAGTAGGACGGTCGGGGAGCAGTACTTC; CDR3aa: CASSRTVGEQYF
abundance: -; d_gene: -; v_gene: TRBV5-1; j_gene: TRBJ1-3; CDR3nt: TGCGCCAGCAGCTTACAGGGCGTTAGCTCTGGAAACACCATATATTTT; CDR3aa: CASSLQGVSSGNTIYF
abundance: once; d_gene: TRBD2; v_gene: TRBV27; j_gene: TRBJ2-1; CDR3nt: TGTGCCTCGCGCGGACTAGCCCACAATGAGCAGTTCTTC; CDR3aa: CASRGLAHNEQFF
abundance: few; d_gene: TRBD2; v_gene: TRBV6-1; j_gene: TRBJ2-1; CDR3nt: TGTGCCAGCAGTCTACTAGCGTGGAATGAGCAGTTCTTC; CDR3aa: CASSLLAWNEQFF
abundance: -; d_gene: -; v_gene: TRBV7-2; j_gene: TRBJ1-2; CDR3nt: TGTGCCAGCAGCTTATACAGCGCCCTGGGCTACACCTTC; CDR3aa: CASSLYSALGYTF
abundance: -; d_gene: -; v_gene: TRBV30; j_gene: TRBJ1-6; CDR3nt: TGTGCCTGGAACAAAGACAGCCTGCCTTCCAATTCACCCCTCCACTTT; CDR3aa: CAWNKDSLPSNSPLHF
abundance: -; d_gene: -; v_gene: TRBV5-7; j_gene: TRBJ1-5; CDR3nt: TGTGCCAGCAGCTTTAAAGACAGCCTTCGGGGGATGAGCAATCAGCCCCAGCATTTT; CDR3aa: CASSFKDSLRGMSNQPQHF
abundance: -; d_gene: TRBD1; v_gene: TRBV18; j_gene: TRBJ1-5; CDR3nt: TGTGCCAGCTCACCATCGACAGGGTTACAGCCCCAGCATTTT; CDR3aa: CASSPSTGLQPQHF
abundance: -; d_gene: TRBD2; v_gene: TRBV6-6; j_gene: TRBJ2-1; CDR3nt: TGTGCCAGCAGTTATCTAGCGGGAGGGGGGCACAATGAGCAGTTCTTC; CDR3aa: CASSYLAGGGHNEQFF
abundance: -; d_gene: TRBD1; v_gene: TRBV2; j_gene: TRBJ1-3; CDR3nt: TGTGCCAGCAGTTCCTGGACAGGATCCGTGACTGGAAACACCATATATTTT; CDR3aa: CASSSWTGSVTGNTIYF
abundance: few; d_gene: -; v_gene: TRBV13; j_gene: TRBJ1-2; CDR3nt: TGTGCCAGCAGCTTACTTCGGTCAGGGATGAACTATGGCTACACCTTC; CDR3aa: CASSLLRSGMNYGYTF
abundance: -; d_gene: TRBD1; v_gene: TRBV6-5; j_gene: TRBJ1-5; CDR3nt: TGTGCCAGCAGTTACTCGTGGACAGGGGTAGGTCAGCCCCAGCATTTT; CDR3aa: CASSYSWTGVGQPQHF
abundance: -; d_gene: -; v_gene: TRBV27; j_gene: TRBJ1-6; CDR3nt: TGTGCCAGCAGGAGTGAACAGGGACCTAATTCACCCCTCCACTTT; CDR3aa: CASRSEQGPNSPLHF
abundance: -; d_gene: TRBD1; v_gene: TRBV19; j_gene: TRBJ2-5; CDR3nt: TGTGCCAGTAGTATAGGCCTCTCGGGGACAGCAAAAGAGACCCAGTACTTC; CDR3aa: CASSIGLSGTAKETQYF
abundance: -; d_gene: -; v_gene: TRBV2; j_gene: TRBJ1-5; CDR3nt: TGTGCCAGCAGTCGCGCGGATCAGCCCCAGCATTTT; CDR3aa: CASSRADQPQHF
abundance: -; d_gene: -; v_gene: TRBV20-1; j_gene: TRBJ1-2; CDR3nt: TGCAGCGTACAAATCTATGGCTACACCTTC; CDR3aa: CSVQIYGYTF
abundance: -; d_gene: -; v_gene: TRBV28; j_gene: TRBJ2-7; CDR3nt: TGTGCCAGCAGTTTCCCCAGGGTCTACGAGCAGTACTTC; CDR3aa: CASSFPRVYEQYF
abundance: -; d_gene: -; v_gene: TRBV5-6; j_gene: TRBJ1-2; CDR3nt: TGTGCCAGCAGGCGGGCGCCGAAGGGAGGCTACACCTTC; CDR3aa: CASRRAPKGGYTF
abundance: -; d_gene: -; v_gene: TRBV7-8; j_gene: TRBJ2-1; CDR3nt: TGTGCCAGCAGCTTTTCCGTTGAGCAGTTCTTC; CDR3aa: CASSFSVEQFF
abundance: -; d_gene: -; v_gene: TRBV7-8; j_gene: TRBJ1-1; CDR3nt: TGTGCCAGCAGCTTAGGAGGGGACACTGAAGCTTTCTTT; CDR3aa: CASSLGGDTEAFF
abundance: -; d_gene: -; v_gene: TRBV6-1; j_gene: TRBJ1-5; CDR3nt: TGTGCCAGCAGTGAACTTGAACAGGCTCCAAAGCCCCAGCATTTT; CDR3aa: CASSELEQAPKPQHF
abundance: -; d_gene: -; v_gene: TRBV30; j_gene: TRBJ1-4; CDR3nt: TGTGCCTGTCGGGGGCGGAATGAAAAACTGTTTTTT; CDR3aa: CACRGRNEKLFF
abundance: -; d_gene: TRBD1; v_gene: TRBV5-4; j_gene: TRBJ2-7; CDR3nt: TGTGCCAGCAGCTTGGGGGGACAGCTCTACGAGCAGTACTTC; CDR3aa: CASSLGGQLYEQYF
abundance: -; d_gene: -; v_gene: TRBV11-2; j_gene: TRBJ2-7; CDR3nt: TGTGCCAGCAGCTTAGAGAGGCGGACGAACTACGAGCAGTACTTC; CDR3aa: CASSLERRTNYEQYF
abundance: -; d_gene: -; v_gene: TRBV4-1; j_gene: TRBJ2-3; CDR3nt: TGCGCCAGCAGCCAACTCGACGGGCGGGCGCAGTATTTT; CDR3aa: CASSQLDGRAQYF
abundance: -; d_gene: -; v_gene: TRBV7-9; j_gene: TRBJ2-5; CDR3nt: TGTGCCAGCAGACAGGGCTTAACTTCCCTTACCCAGTACTTC; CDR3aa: CASRQGLTSLTQYF
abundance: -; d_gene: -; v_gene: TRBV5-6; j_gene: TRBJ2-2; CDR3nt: TGTGCCAGCAGCTTGACGGCCGGGGAGCTGTTTTTT; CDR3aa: CASSLTAGELFF
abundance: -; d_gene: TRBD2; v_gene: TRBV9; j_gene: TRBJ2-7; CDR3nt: TGTGCCAGCAGCGTAGATCCGAGCGGGGCCGCCTACGAGCAGTACTTC; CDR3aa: CASSVDPSGAAYEQYF
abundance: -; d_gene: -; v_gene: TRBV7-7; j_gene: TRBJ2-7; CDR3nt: TGTGCCAGCAGCCCGGGACTGCAAACCTACGAGCAGTACTTC; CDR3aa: CASSPGLQTYEQYF
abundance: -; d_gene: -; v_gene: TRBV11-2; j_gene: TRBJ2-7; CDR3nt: TGTGCCAGCAGCTTAGCATATAGGGGCTACGAGCAGTACTTC; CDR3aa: CASSLAYRGYEQYF
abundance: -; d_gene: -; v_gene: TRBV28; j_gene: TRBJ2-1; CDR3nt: TGTGCCAGCAGGACTGGGTGGCAAGACCCGTTCTTC; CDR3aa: CASRTGWQDPFF
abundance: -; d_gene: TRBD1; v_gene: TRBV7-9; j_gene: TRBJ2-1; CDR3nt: TGTGCCAGCAGCTTAGTGGTTGGGACAGGTAACAATGAGCAGTTCTTC; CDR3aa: CASSLVVGTGNNEQFF
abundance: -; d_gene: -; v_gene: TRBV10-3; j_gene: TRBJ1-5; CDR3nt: TGTGCCATCAGTGGTCGAGGCAATCAGCCCCAGCATTTT; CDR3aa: CAISGRGNQPQHF
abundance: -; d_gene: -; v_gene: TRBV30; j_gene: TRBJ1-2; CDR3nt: TGTGCCTGGAGCGTCCCCGGTGGCTACACCTTC; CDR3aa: CAWSVPGGYTF
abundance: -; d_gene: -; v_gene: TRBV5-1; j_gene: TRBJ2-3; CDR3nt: TGCGCCAGCAGCTTCACTAGTTCGACAGATACGCAGTATTTT; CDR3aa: CASSFTSSTDTQYF
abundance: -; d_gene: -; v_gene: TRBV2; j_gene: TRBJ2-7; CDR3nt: TGTGCCAGCAGTGTATGGCTTGGGGGCTACGAGCAGTACTTC; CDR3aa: CASSVWLGGYEQYF
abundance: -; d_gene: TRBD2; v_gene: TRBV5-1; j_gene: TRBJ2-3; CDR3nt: TGCGCCAGCAGCTTGGGGGCGGGAGGCAGCACAGATACGCAGTATTTT; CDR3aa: CASSLGAGGSTDTQYF
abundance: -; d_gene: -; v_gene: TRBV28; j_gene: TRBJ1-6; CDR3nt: TGTGCCAGCAGACTACAGAGCTCCTATAATTCACCCCTCCACTTT; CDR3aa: CASRLQSSYNSPLHF
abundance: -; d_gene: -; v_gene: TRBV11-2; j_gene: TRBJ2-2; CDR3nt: TGTGCCAGCAGCGGACCGACGGCGACGACCGGGGAGCTGTTTTTT; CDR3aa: CASSGPTATTGELFF
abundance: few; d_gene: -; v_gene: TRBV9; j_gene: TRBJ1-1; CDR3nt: TGTGCCAGCAGCTCCACAGGTCGTACTGAAGCTTTCTTT; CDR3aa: CASSSTGRTEAFF
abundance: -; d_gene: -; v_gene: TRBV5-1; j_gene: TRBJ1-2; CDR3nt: TGCGCCAGCAGCTTGGAGGGATCGGTTGGCTACACCTTC; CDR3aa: CASSLEGSVGYTF
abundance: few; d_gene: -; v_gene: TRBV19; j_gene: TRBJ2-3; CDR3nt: TGTGCCAGTCGGCCCCTGACAGATAGCACAGATACGCAGTATTTT; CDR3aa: CASRPLTDSTDTQYF
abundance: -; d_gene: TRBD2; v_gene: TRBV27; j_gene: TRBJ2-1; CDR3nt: TGTGCCAGCAGTTTCTTCCAGCGGGAAGGTGAGCAGTTCTTC; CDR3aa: CASSFFQREGEQFF
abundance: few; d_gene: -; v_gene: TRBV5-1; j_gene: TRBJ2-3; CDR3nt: TGCGCCAGCAGCTTGGCCGGGGGAACTAGCACAGATACGCAGTATTTT; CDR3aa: CASSLAGGTSTDTQYF
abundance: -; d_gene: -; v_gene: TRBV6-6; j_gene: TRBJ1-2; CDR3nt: TGTGCCAGCAGTCTACGACGGACTAACTATGGCTACACCTTC; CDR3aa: CASSLRRTNYGYTF
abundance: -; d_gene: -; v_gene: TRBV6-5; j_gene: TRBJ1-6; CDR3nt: TGTGCCAGCAGCCCGACAGTGGGGAATTCACCCCTCCACTTT; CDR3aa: CASSPTVGNSPLHF
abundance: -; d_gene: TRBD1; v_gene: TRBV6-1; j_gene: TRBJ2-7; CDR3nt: TGTGCCAGCAGACGAGACAGGGCGAGGTCCTACGAGCAGTACTTC; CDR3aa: CASRRDRARSYEQYF
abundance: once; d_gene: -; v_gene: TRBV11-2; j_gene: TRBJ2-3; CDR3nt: TGTGCCAGCAGCTTGGGAGATCGGCCGACAGATACGCAGTATTTT; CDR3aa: CASSLGDRPTDTQYF
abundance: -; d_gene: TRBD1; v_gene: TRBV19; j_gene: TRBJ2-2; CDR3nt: TGTGCCAGTAGCGGGACAGCGAACACCGGGGAGCTGTTTTTT; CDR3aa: CASSGTANTGELFF